This is a list of T cell receptor beta chains from one sample in a study of blood T cell repertoires in COVID-19. Profiling relied on immunoSEQ multiplex PCR, and the TCRdb table lists in-frame clones only, not all of them. The sample contains some 80,000 clones, approximately 90% of which appear only once. Material for sequencing was peripheral blood. Every receptor here comes from a man aged 50 or older with COVID-19, enrolled during active disease. Each CDR3 is given with its conserved first and last residue. D genes are given only for firm matches. Size is stated for part of the rows, as once, few or many counts, or as a class when the clone is expanded.

. . TRBJ1-4 TRBV29-1 CSGPGRTNEKLFF TGCAGCGGCCCGGGGAGGACTAATGAAAAACTGTTTTTT
. . TRBJ1-2 TRBV9 CASSPSNTNGYTF TGTGCCAGCAGCCCTAGCAACACTAATGGCTACACCTTC
. . TRBJ1-2 TRBV13 CASSPVGHRNYGYTF TGTGCCAGCAGCCCGGTGGGGCACCGAAACTATGGCTACACCTTC
. TRBD2 TRBJ2-1 TRBV18 CASSPETSGSNEQFF TGTGCCAGCTCACCAGAGACTAGCGGGAGTAATGAGCAGTTCTTC
. . TRBJ1-5 TRBV6-1 CASSEVVGRLQPQHF TGTGCCAGCAGTGAAGTCGTAGGGAGGTTGCAGCCCCAGCATTTT
. . TRBJ1-3 TRBV6-5 CASSYGTFGSGNTIYF TGTGCCAGCAGTTATGGGACATTTGGCTCTGGAAACACCATATATTTT
. TRBD1 TRBJ1-1 TRBV29-1 CSVRDRGSTTEAFF TGCAGCGTCCGGGACAGGGGCTCTACCACTGAAGCTTTCTTT
. . TRBJ1-2 TRBV6-6 CASSRTMDRYGYTF TGTGCCAGCAGTCGTACTATGGATCGCTATGGCTACACCTTC
. . TRBJ1-1 TRBV6-5 CASSYSGGLNTEAFF TGTGCCAGCAGTTACTCGGGAGGGTTGAACACTGAAGCTTTCTTT
. . TRBJ1-3 TRBV28 CASRDSGSGNTIYF TGTGCCAGCAGGGACAGCGGTTCTGGAAACACCATATATTTT
. . TRBJ1-2 TRBV12-3/TRBV12-4 CASSSSPNYGYTF TGTGCCAGCAGTTCTTCCCCTAACTATGGCTACACCTTC
. TRBD1 TRBJ1-2 TRBV28 CASSKRDSRYGYTF TGTGCCAGCAGCAAACGGGACAGCCGCTATGGCTACACCTTC
. . TRBJ2-3 TRBV5-1 CASSSEGIADTQYF TGCGCCAGCAGCTCCGAGGGTATCGCAGATACGCAGTATTTT
. TRBD1 TRBJ1-4 TRBV30 CAWSGDSYNEKLFF TGTGCCTGGAGTGGGGACAGCTATAATGAAAAACTGTTTTTT
. TRBD2 TRBJ2-4 TRBV29-1 CSVVIDREDIQYF TGCAGCGTGGTAATAGACCGGGAGGACATTCAGTACTTC
. TRBD1 TRBJ2-3 TRBV9 CASSAGQGANTQYF TGTGCCAGCAGCGCGGGACAGGGGGCGAATACGCAGTATTTT
. TRBD1 TRBJ1-3 TRBV5-1 CASSYGQGGPGNTIYF TGCGCCAGCAGCTACGGACAGGGGGGCCCTGGAAACACCATATATTTT
. . TRBJ2-2 TRBV19 CASSILGAANTGELFF TGTGCCAGTAGTATTCTGGGGGCAGCGAACACCGGGGAGCTGTTTTTT
. TRBD1 TRBJ2-5 TRBV6-2/TRBV6-3 CASSYTPGQGSVETQYF TGTGCCAGCAGTTACACCCCGGGACAGGGTTCGGTGGAGACCCAGTACTTC
. . TRBJ1-4 TRBV3-1/TRBV3-2 CASSQSFLQTTTNEKLFF TGTGCCAGCAGCCAATCGTTTTTACAGACAACAACTAATGAAAAACTGTTTTTT
once . TRBJ1-2 TRBV19 CASSTRDNNYGYTF TGTGCCAGTAGTACCCGGGACAATAACTATGGCTACACCTTC
. TRBD1 TRBJ2-2 TRBV5-1 CASSPRGPSRTGTANTGELFF TGCGCCAGCAGCCCCCGAGGTCCTAGCCGAACCGGGACAGCGAACACCGGGGAGCTGTTTTTT
. . TRBJ1-6 TRBV19 CASSGTLNSPLHF TGTGCCAGTAGTGGCACCTTGAATTCACCCCTCCACTTT
. . TRBJ2-5 TRBV7-2 CASSFRSRQETQYF TGTGCCAGCAGCTTCCGTAGTAGACAAGAGACCCAGTACTTC
. . TRBJ2-1 TRBV28 CASSLWGTGDNEQFF TGTGCCAGCAGTTTATGGGGGACTGGGGACAATGAGCAGTTCTTC
. TRBD1 TRBJ2-5 TRBV24-1 CATSDGQAAQETQYF TGTGCCACCAGTGATGGACAGGCAGCCCAAGAGACCCAGTACTTC
. TRBD2 TRBJ2-1 TRBV19 CASSTTWAGGTSGINEQFF TGTGCCAGTAGTACAACATGGGCGGGGGGAACTAGCGGGATAAATGAGCAGTTCTTC
. TRBD1 TRBJ2-3 TRBV15 CATSRDRGVDTQYF TGTGCCACCAGCAGGGACAGGGGAGTGGATACGCAGTATTTT
. . TRBJ1-4 TRBV21-1 CASSRAGTGLTNEKLFF TGTGCCAGCAGTCGAGCCGGGACAGGGCTCACTAATGAAAAACTGTTTTTT
. . TRBJ2-7 TRBV5-1 CASSLVPGIHEQYF TGCGCCAGCAGCTTGGTCCCAGGGATCCACGAGCAGTACTTC
few . TRBJ2-4 TRBV23-1 CASSLQAPDPPLNIQYF TGCGCCAGCAGTCTCCAGGCACCCGATCCTCCCTTAAACATTCAGTACTTC
. TRBD1 TRBJ2-1 TRBV24-1 CATSDPSGTGRNYNEQFF TGTGCCACCAGTGATCCATCCGGGACAGGGAGAAACTACAATGAGCAGTTCTTC
. . TRBJ1-1 TRBV2 CASTTQVTEAFF TGTGCCAGCACAACCCAGGTTACTGAAGCTTTCTTT
. TRBD1 TRBJ1-6 TRBV2 CASRGTGGRGGSPLHF TGTGCCAGCCGTGGAACAGGGGGCAGGGGTGGTTCACCCCTCCACTTT